The present T cell receptor (beta chain) was sequenced within a study of T cell changes during pregnancy in multiple sclerosis. Sequencing used immunoSEQ multiplex PCR; TCRdb keeps in-frame clones, though not all of them. Here the sample spans tens of thousands of clones, 89% being singletons. This sequence was found in a female donor with multiple sclerosis, enrolled in a pregnancy study. Here the sequenced sample was CD4+ T cells from peripheral blood mononuclear cells, taken in the first trimester of pregnancy.

The CDR3 DNA follows: TGTGCCAGCAGCGTCGGGACAAGAGAAGACGAGCAGTACTTC. It is translated as CASSVGTREDEQYF. The gene calls are TRBV2 and TRBJ2-7; TRBD1 might be the D (6 bases). Per the germline V gene, CDR1 is SNHLY and CDR2 is FYNNEI. This CDR3 contains 14 residues. Trimming took 6 bases from V and 5 from J, leaving 17 bases between them.